The 19 T cell receptor beta chains listed next were all sequenced from one sample in a study of shared clonotypes between healthy human individuals. Using immunoSEQ multiplex PCR, the repertoire was profiled, and TCRdb retains in-frame clones only, with some absent. The data contain approximately 1,500,000 clones, approximately 98% of them seen just once; the ten biggest clones take up about 0.45%. Sequenced input: naive CD4+ T cells sorted from blood. The subset denotes: CD45RA+ positively selected. The origin of the receptors is a man aged 25 to 40 in good health.

The chain combines TRBV5-5 with TRBJ1-4, with D unclear. CDR3 length equals 13 residues. V lost 3 bases and J 11 bases, leaving 14 bases between the germline ends. Germline values: CDR1 SGHKS, CDR2 YYEKEE (reference sequence). The CDR3 spells CASSWEQMSKLFF. For the CDR3, the DNA is TGTGCCAGCAGCTGGGAACAAATGAGTAAACTGTTTTTT.

V usage is TRBV7-2 and J usage is TRBJ2-7, with D maybe TRBD1 (5 bases). This CDR3 contains 15 residues. Germline assignment: CDR1 SGHTA and CDR2 FQGNSA. V was pared by 5 bases and J by 4 bases, with 18 bases between. The CDR3, as DNA: TGTGCCAGCAGCCCGCGGACGACAGAGTGGTACGAGCAGTACTTC. This encodes CASSPRTTEWYEQYF. The variable domain in full, with the rest retrieved from reference TRBV7-2 and TRBJ2-7, is GAGVSQSPSNKVTEKGKDVELRCDPISGHTALYWYRQSLGQGLEFLIYFQGNSAPDKSGLPSDRFSAERTGGSVSTLTIQRTQQEDSAVYLCASSPRTTEWYEQYFGPGTRLTVT.

The CDR3 loop is CASRNSNSNQPQHF. The CDR3 DNA reads as TGTGCCAGCCGTAACAGCAATAGCAATCAGCCCCAGCATTTT. The chain carries TRBV27 and TRBJ1-5; no reliable D call. V lost 8 bases, J lost 0 bases, and 11 bases lay in between. The V gene's germline CDR1 is MNHEY and CDR2 SMNVEV (reference sequence). This CDR3 comprises 14 residues.

The V and J genes are TRBV9 and TRBJ1-1; D uncertain. The V and J ends lost 4 bases and 5 bases respectively, with 6 bases between them. Germline V lookup: CDR1 SGDLS, CDR2 YYNGEE. The CDR3 extends over 11 amino acids. This chain's CDR3 is CASSPGTEAFF. The CDR3 region has the DNA TGTGCCAGCAGCCCGGGGACTGAAGCTTTCTTT.

The chain is built from TRBV19 and TRBJ2-7; weak D call: TRBD1 (5 bases). The V end was cut by 3 bases, the J end by 3 bases, with 15 bases between. The CDR3 runs to 15 residues. Germline lookup yields CDR1 LNHDA and CDR2 SQIVND (reference sequence). CDR3 nucleotide sequence: TGTGCCAGTAGTATCAGGGCAGGGCAGGGCTACGAGCAGTACTTC. Encoded protein: CASSIRAGQGYEQYF.

This sequence joins TRBV19 and TRBJ1-2, with 8 bases aligning to TRBD1. The germline V gene encodes CDR1 LNHDA and CDR2 SQIVND (reference sequence). The CDR3 runs 15 residues. After removal of 6 bases from V and 4 bases from J, the junction contained 10 bases not matched to a gene. CDR3 DNA sequence: TGTGCCAGTAGGCAGACAGGGGTGGGTGGCTATGGCTACACCTTC. This codes for CASRQTGVGGYGYTF.

The chain recombines TRBV28 with TRBJ2-3, with D tentatively TRBD1 (5 bases). Trimming removed 9 bases at V and 1 base at J, with 11 bases between. This CDR3 spans 13 amino acids. Per germline, CDR1 MDHEN and CDR2 SYDVKM. CDR3 sequence (DNA): TGTGCCAGTGGGGCTGGAGGCACAGATACGCAGTATTTT. It yields the protein CASGAGGTDTQYF.

The chain is built from TRBV27 and TRBJ2-5, with D unresolved. The V gene lost 3 bases and the J gene lost 2 bases, with 10 bases spanning the gap. This CDR3 contains 14 residues. In germline, CDR1 is MNHEY, CDR2 SMNVEV (reference sequence). CDR3 in DNA: TGTGCCAGCAGTTTTGGCAGGCTTCAAGAGACCCAGTACTTC. This gives the protein CASSFGRLQETQYF.

This clone was picked up one time. This chain links TRBV28 with TRBJ2-1, with 7 positions matching TRBD2. This CDR3 has 16 amino acids. Germline V gene sequence: CDR1 MDHEN, CDR2 SYDVKM. Germline trimming cut 7 bases from V and 6 bases from J; bases unmatched to any gene: 15. This chain's CDR3 is CASNPPGAGVVNEQFF. Here the CDR3 DNA reads TGTGCCAGCAATCCCCCTGGGGCGGGAGTAGTCAATGAGCAGTTCTTC.

The chain links TRBV7-8 to TRBJ2-5; 8 positions agree with TRBD1. V shed 5 bases and J 5 bases; nucleotides not matched to a gene: 25. This CDR3 has 20 residues. Per germline, CDR1 SGHVS and CDR2 FQNEAQ. The chain's CDR3 is CASSPFLLPGQAPEGETQYF. CDR3 DNA sequence: TGTGCCAGCAGCCCTTTTCTTCTTCCGGGACAGGCCCCGGAGGGGGAGACCCAGTACTTC.

Regarding this clone: In the same sample, other DNA sequences code for this CDR3. The chain combines TRBV27 with TRBJ2-1, with 9 bases that match TRBD1. Germline CDR1 MNHEY, CDR2 SMNVEV (reference sequence). This CDR3 contains 15 residues. Trimming removed 5 bases from V and 2 bases from J; junction bases left unmatched: 4. CDR3: CASSPRDRAYNEQFF. The CDR3 DNA reads as TGTGCCAGCAGTCCCCGGGACAGGGCCTACAATGAGCAGTTCTTC.

As for this clone: A junction boundary mismatches the germline segment, possibly from a read error. V usage is TRBV6-1 and J usage is TRBJ2-4; no definite D call. CDR3 length equals 14 residues. In germline, CDR1 is MNHNS, CDR2 SASEGT. The CDR3 DNA reads TGTGCCAGCAGGGAAGAGCTAGCCAAAAACATTCAGTACTTC. Amino acids: CASREELAKNIQYF.

In the case of this clone: The sample carries other DNA sequences with the same CDR3. The rearrangement joins TRBV7-9 to TRBJ1-1; no reliable D call. CDR1 SEHNR and CDR2 FQNEAQ come from the germline V gene (reference sequence). With 5 bases removed from V and 1 base from J, the gap between germline ends came to 2 bases. The CDR3 totals 11 residues. This CDR3 reads CASSRNTEAFF. The CDR3 coding sequence is TGTGCCAGCAGCAGGAACACTGAAGCTTTCTTT.

This chain connects TRBV5-4 to TRBJ2-5; maybe TRBD1 (6 bases). The CDR3 has 14 residues. Per the germline V gene, CDR1 is SGHNT and CDR2 is YYREEE (reference sequence). Deletions cut 0 bases from V and 5 bases from J, with 11 bases between. The CDR3 sequence: CASSLGGRLETQYF. The CDR3 nucleotides are TGTGCCAGCAGCTTGGGGGGGCGCTTGGAGACCCAGTACTTC.

The chain is built from TRBV27 and TRBJ1-1, with TRBD1 as a possible D gene (5 bases). The germline V gene encodes CDR1 MNHEY and CDR2 SMNVEV (reference sequence). Trimming took off 5 bases at V and 1 base at J, with 14 bases between the two ends. The length of the CDR3 is 15 residues. The CDR3 sequence is CASSRGRITNTEAFF. In DNA, the CDR3 is TGTGCCAGCAGTAGGGGACGGATTACGAACACTGAAGCTTTCTTT.

The chain combines TRBV10-2 with TRBJ2-7; 9 bases fit TRBD2. In germline, CDR1 is WSHSY, CDR2 SAAADI. V gave up 11 bases and J gave up 6 bases; unmatched junction bases: 11. The CDR3 spans 13 residues. The CDR3, as DNA: TGCGCCTCCGGGCTAGCGGGAACCTCCGAGCAGTACTTC. Translated: CASGLAGTSEQYF.

Here the CDR3 reads CASSYRLDGYTF. The DNA for the CDR3 is TGTGCCAGCAGTTACCGGTTGGATGGCTACACCTTC. The V and J genes are TRBV5-4 and TRBJ1-2; no clear D gene. Looked up from germline, CDR1 is SGHNT and CDR2 is YYREEE (reference sequence). CDR3 length: 12 residues. Trimming took 5 bases from V and 6 from J, leaving 11 bases between them.

The J gene is TRBJ1-2, the V gene TRBV6-1, with 9 bases identical to TRBD1. Trimming at V came to 4 bases and at J to 0 bases, leaving 3 bases not matched to a gene. The length of the CDR3 is 15 residues. Germline V lookup: CDR1 MNHNS, CDR2 SASEGT. The CDR3 region is CASSGRQGANYGYTF. The CDR3 bases are TGTGCCAGCAGTGGGAGACAGGGGGCTAACTATGGCTACACCTTC.

This chain uses TRBV2 with TRBJ1-5; no clear D gene. CDR1 is SNHLY, CDR2 FYNNEI, per germline. With 6 bases removed from V and 1 base from J, the gap between germline ends came to 16 bases. The CDR3 totals 16 residues. Written as DNA, the CDR3 is TGTGCCAGCAGGAACACTCAAGGTTTAAGCAATCAGCCCCAGCATTTT. Amino acid sequence: CASRNTQGLSNQPQHF.